Below, 21 T cell receptor beta chains from the same sample are listed, as sequenced in a study of a mutant IDH1 vaccine in newly diagnosed glioma. The repertoire was sequenced with immunoSEQ multiplex PCR; TCRdb's copy has only in-frame clones and lacks some. The sample lists fewer than 30,000 clones, 65% to 85% seen once, with 7.5% to 9.5% in the top ten. The time point here: week 23, last vaccination. In the vaccine, a single dose held 300 ug of the mutant IDH1 20-mer peptide, along with topical imiquimod. The antigens these receptors bind are not known. The sample consisted of PBMCs, taken from a glioma patient whose treatment included an IDH1 peptide vaccine. The source of these receptors is a woman younger than 30 with glioma.

This clone was seen a few times. The rearrangement links TRBV7-9 to TRBJ1-1; D unclear. From germline, CDR1 is SEHNR and CDR2 FQNEAQ (reference sequence). V was pared by 4 bases and J by 7 bases, with 10 bases between. CDR3 size: 12 residues. As DNA, the CDR3 is TGTGCCAGCAGCTCCGCTGCCCGTGAAGCTTTCTTT. This codes for CASSSAAREAFF.

This clone was detected once. J is TRBJ1-4 and V is TRBV5-5; 10 bases map to TRBD1. CDR1 is SGHKS and CDR2 is YYEKEE in the germline V gene (reference sequence). The CDR3 is 16 amino acids. The ends lost 0 bases at V and 5 bases at J; junction bases unmatched: 4. The CDR3 is CASSLVGGQGNEKLFF. The CDR3 DNA reads TGTGCCAGCAGCTTGGTAGGGGGACAGGGGAATGAAAAACTGTTTTTT.

V and J are TRBV19 and TRBJ2-3; perhaps TRBD1 as D (5 bases). Germline values: CDR1 LNHDA, CDR2 SQIVND (reference sequence). Trimming stripped 3 bases from V and 7 bases from J, with 17 bases between. The length of the CDR3 is 15 residues. The CDR3 protein is CASSIGDSPEYTQYF. CDR3 DNA: TGTGCCAGTAGTATCGGAGACAGTCCCGAATATACGCAGTATTTT. Combining the CDR3 with reference TRBV19 and TRBJ2-3 gives the whole variable domain DGGITQSPKYLFRKEGQNVTLSCEQNLNHDAMYWYRQDPGQGLRLIYYSQIVNDFQKGDIAEGYSVSREKKESFPLTVTSAQKNPTAFYLCASSIGDSPEYTQYFGPGTRLTVL.

The CDR3 DNA sequence: TGTGCCAGCAGCTTCCCCCCCGGGACCTACAATGAGCAGTTCTTC. Its translation: CASSFPPGTYNEQFF. The V and J genes are TRBV7-8 and TRBJ2-1, with a tentative D call TRBD2 (5 bases). V was clipped by 3 bases and J by 2 bases, with 11 bases between them. Germline V gene lookup returns CDR1 SGHVS and CDR2 FQNEAQ. The CDR3 contains 15 residues.

J is TRBJ1-1 and V is TRBV6-6, with D possibly being TRBD1 (6 bases). CDR1 is MNHNY, CDR2 SVGAGI, per germline (reference sequence). This CDR3 has 12 amino acids. V was cut by 9 bases and J by 1 base, with 9 bases left in between. The CDR3 here is CASRQANTEAFF. In DNA form, the CDR3 reads TGTGCCAGTAGACAGGCGAACACTGAAGCTTTCTTT.

The rearrangement links TRBV7-2 to TRBJ2-7; TRBD2 agrees at 11 bases. Unmatched junction bases numbered 8, after V lost 3 bases and J lost 7 bases. Germline values: CDR1 SGHTA, CDR2 FQGNSA. The CDR3 is 15 amino acids. CDR3: CASSFLAGGPREQYF. CDR3 in DNA: TGTGCCAGCAGCTTCCTAGCGGGAGGTCCTCGGGAGCAGTACTTC.

The V gene is TRBV6-4, the J gene TRBJ1-2; D call uncertain. The CDR3 runs to 15 residues. The V and J ends lost 0 bases and 4 bases respectively, with 12 bases between them. Germline V gives CDR1 MRHNA, CDR2 SNTAGT. Here the CDR3 reads CASSDSGEMPYGYTF. CDR3 nucleotide sequence: TGTGCCAGCAGTGACTCCGGGGAAATGCCCTATGGCTACACCTTC.

This clone was counted between two and nine times. CDR3: CASRGGGPYNEQFF. CDR3 bases: TGTGCCAGCAGGGGCGGGGGGCCCTACAATGAGCAGTTCTTC. This sequence joins TRBV2 and TRBJ2-1, with TRBD2 matching over 8 bases. The ends lost 6 bases at V and 2 bases at J; junction bases unmatched: 3. The CDR3 loop spans 14 amino acids. Germline V lookup: CDR1 SNHLY, CDR2 FYNNEI.

The gene calls are TRBV18 and TRBJ1-5; a weak D match, TRBD1 (6 bases). Germline CDR1 is KGHSH and CDR2 is LQKENI. Trimming shortened V by 6 bases and J by 5 bases, and 11 bases separated the two germline ends. The CDR3 sequence is 13 residues long. The CDR3 bases are TGTGCCAGCTCCGGGGGGGGCGATCAGCCCCAGCATTTT. This sequence encodes CASSGGGDQPQHF.

This clone was recorded once. The chain joins TRBV6-4 to TRBJ1-6; D not certain. With 4 bases removed from V and 9 bases from J, the gap between germline ends came to 13 bases. The CDR3 loop spans 14 amino acids. Germline lookup yields CDR1 MRHNA and CDR2 SNTAGT. CDR3 nucleotide sequence: TGTGCCAGCAGTGTTGCCAGAAACCTTTCACCCCTCCACTTT. It yields the protein CASSVARNLSPLHF.

This clone was seen only a few times. The CDR3, as DNA: TGTGCCAGCAGCTTTCTAGCGCACACAGATACGCAGTATTTT. Its protein is CASSFLAHTDTQYF. This chain links TRBV11-2 with TRBJ2-3, with TRBD2 as a possible D gene (6 bases). Germline lookup yields CDR1 SGHAT and CDR2 FQNNGV. The CDR3 length is 14 residues. V gave up 3 bases and J gave up 2 bases, with 9 bases separating them.

This clone was picked up one time. This CDR3 is CASSPVAGVTGELFF. The DNA of the CDR3 is TGTGCCAGCAGCCCGGTAGCGGGAGTTACCGGGGAGCTGTTTTTT. The rearrangement joins TRBV4-2 to TRBJ2-2, with 9 bases lining up with TRBD2. The J segment lost 5 bases and the V segment lost 4 bases, leaving 5 bases of the junction unmatched. Germline loops: CDR1 LGHNA, CDR2 YNFKEQ. This CDR3 contains 15 residues.

This rearrangement joins TRBV30 to TRBJ1-4; TRBD1 is a possible D gene (5 bases). Per the germline V gene, CDR1 is GTSNPN and CDR2 is SVGIG (reference sequence). Trimming removed 0 bases at V and 4 bases at J, with 9 bases between. CDR3 length: 14 residues. Here the CDR3 reads CAWSVGRSNEKLFF. DNA of the CDR3: TGTGCCTGGAGTGTGGGACGGAGTAATGAAAAACTGTTTTTT.

This rearrangement joins TRBV7-6 to TRBJ1-3; D not certain. Germline V lookup: CDR1 SGHVS, CDR2 FNYEAQ. Trimming took off 5 bases at V and 0 bases at J, with 11 bases between the two ends. CDR3 length: 15 residues. The CDR3 nucleotides are TGTGCCAGCAGCCCTGTGGCGCTCTCTGGAAACACCATATATTTT. Encoded protein: CASSPVALSGNTIYF.

CDR3 sequence (DNA): TGTGCCAGCAGCTTAAAGGGTGCTAGCGGAATGTACCAAGAGACCCAGTACTTC. It specifies CASSLKGASGMYQETQYF. This chain joins TRBV9 and TRBJ2-5; 7 bases align to TRBD2. CDR3 size: 18 residues. V trimming: 4 bases; J trimming: 0 bases; junction bases outside the gene matches: 15. Germline-derived CDR1 and CDR2 are SGDLS and YYNGEE.

The chain employs TRBV28 and TRBJ1-5; the match to TRBD1 covers 7 bases. The germline CDR1 and CDR2 sequences are MDHEN and SYDVKM. V trimming: 4 bases; J trimming: 4 bases; junction bases outside the gene matches: 4. The CDR3 has 14 residues. In DNA, the CDR3 is TGTGCCAGCAGTTCGGGACAGCCGAATCAGCCCCAGCATTTT. The encoded protein is CASSSGQPNQPQHF. Based on the CDR3 plus reference TRBV28 and TRBJ1-5, the full variable domain is DVKVTQSSRYLVKRTGEKVFLECVQDMDHENMFWYRQDPGLGLRLIYFSYDVKMKEKGDIPEGYSVSREKKERFSLILESASTNQTSMYLCASSSGQPNQPQHFGDGTRLSIL.

The chain employs TRBV2 and TRBJ1-1; D is unresolved. This CDR3 comprises 15 residues. V lost 2 bases and J lost 1, with 11 bases in between. In germline, CDR1 is SNHLY, CDR2 FYNNEI. The CDR3, as DNA: TGTGCCAGCAGTGAACTCTCTGGGAGGAACACTGAAGCTTTCTTT. Its protein product is CASSELSGRNTEAFF.

This clone occurred a few times. V gene TRBV5-4 combines with J gene TRBJ2-1; D is undetermined. Germline loops: CDR1 SGHNT, CDR2 YYREEE (reference sequence). This CDR3 region has 11 residues. V gave up 3 bases and J gave up 7 bases, with 5 bases separating them. The CDR3 loop reads CASSWMNEQFF. CDR3 DNA: TGTGCCAGCAGCTGGATGAATGAGCAGTTCTTC.

The chain joins TRBV6-1 to TRBJ2-7, with TRBD1 matching 10 bases. The J segment lost 7 bases and the V segment lost 6 bases, leaving 12 bases of the junction unmatched. The CDR3 covers 15 residues. The germline gives CDR1 MNHNS, CDR2 SASEGT. CDR3 in DNA: TGTGCCAGCAGCTTCGGACAGGGGGGTTACTCGGAGCAGTACTTC. Protein sequence: CASSFGQGGYSEQYF.

The CDR3 sequence is CASYPGTGDGYTF. The DNA for the CDR3 is TGCGCCAGCTATCCCGGGACAGGGGATGGCTACACCTTC. V is TRBV5-1 and J is TRBJ1-2, with 10 nucleotides matching TRBD1. Unmatched junction bases numbered 6, after V lost 7 bases and J lost 6 bases. Germline assignment: CDR1 SGHRS and CDR2 YFSETQ. The CDR3 loop spans 13 amino acids.

A few counts support this clone. This sequence joins TRBV19 and TRBJ1-2, with D possibly being TRBD1 (5 bases). Germline lookup yields CDR1 LNHDA and CDR2 SQIVND (reference sequence). The V and J ends lost 0 bases and 3 bases respectively, with 11 bases between them. CDR3 length equals 15 residues. The chain's CDR3 is CASSIDSGQHYGYTF. DNA of the CDR3: TGTGCCAGTAGTATAGATTCGGGGCAGCACTATGGCTACACCTTC.